Presented here are 22 T cell receptor beta chains from one specimen sequenced in a study of T cells in women clearing cervical HPV infection. Libraries were prepared by immunoSEQ multiplex PCR; TCRdb keeps only in-frame clonotypes and omits some of them. This sample's table has about 31,000 clones. The specimen was blood buffy coat. The receptors here all came from a woman aged 18 to 75 with a cervical HPV16 infection that either progressed to CIN3+ or cleared (not recorded which).

With respect to this clone: Read data end 3 residues before the CDR3 end; the end is taken from the germline J gene. The chain recombines TRBV2 with TRBJ1-3, with D maybe TRBD1 (6 bases). This CDR3 has 16 amino acids. CDR1 is SNHLY, CDR2 FYNNEI, per germline. V lost 8 bases to trimming and J lost 2 bases, with 19 bases between them. CDR3 DNA, as far as it was read: TGTGCCAGCGGGAGAGCGGGGGGCATAACTGGAAACACC. The encoded protein is CASGRAGGITGNT. The entire CDR3 is CASGRAGGITGNTIYF.

Remarks on this clone: The read ends 3 residues early relative to the CDR3; the germline J gene fills the gap. The same CDR3 can be traced to other DNA sequences in this sample. The chain has TRBV7-2 and TRBJ1-1; D unresolved. The length of the CDR3 is 15 residues. Germline CDR1 and CDR2: SGHTA and FQGNSA. CDR3 sequence reads: CASSLGTESNQPAFF. CDR3 DNA (partial): TGTGCCAGCAGCTTAGGGACTGAATCCAATCAGCCC.

With regard to this clone: The CDR3 end lies 3 residues beyond the end of the read and is filled in from the germline J gene. The chain couples TRBV7-3 to TRBJ2-3, with 9 bases fitting TRBD1. There are 14 residues in the CDR3. Losses at the gene ends were 1 base for V and 4 bases for J; bases not matched to a gene: 0. CDR1 and CDR2 (germline): SGHTA, FQGTGA. The CDR3 loop is CASSLRTGADTQYF. The part of the CDR3 DNA that was read is TGTGCCAGCAGCTTAAGGACAGGGGCAGATACG.

Worth noting for this clone: The read stops 3 residues short of the end of the CDR3; the missing end is completed from the germline J gene. The chain recombines TRBV7-2 with TRBJ1-2; 10 bases line up with TRBD1. CDR3 size: 14 residues. Germline V CDR1 and CDR2: SGHTA, FQGNSA. The CDR3 is CASSTRQGADGYTF. The CDR3 bases that were read are TGTGCCAGCAGCACTAGACAGGGGGCGGACGGC.

Regarding this clone: The CDR3 end lies 3 residues beyond the end of the read and is filled in from the germline J gene. The chain carries TRBV7-6 and TRBJ2-1; possibly TRBD2 for D (5 bases). Per germline, CDR1 SGHVS and CDR2 FNYEAQ. The CDR3 contains 14 residues. Trimming shortened V by 2 bases and J by 6 bases, and 11 bases separated the two germline ends. The CDR3 bases that were read are TGTGCCAGCAGCTTATTCAGCGGTGTCAATGAG. It translates to CASSLFSGVNE. The full CDR3 sequence reads CASSLFSGVNEQFF. The whole variable domain, filled in from reference TRBV7-6 and TRBJ2-1, reads GAGVSQSPRYKVTKRGQDVALRCDPISGHVSLYWYRQALGQGPEFLTYFNYEAQQDKSGLPNDRFSAERPEGSISTLTIQRTEQRDSAMYRCASSLFSGVNEQFFGPGTRLTVL.

With regard to this clone: With the read ending 3 residues before the CDR3 end, the germline J gene is used to fill in that end. The V gene is TRBV7-2, the J gene TRBJ1-2; no clear D gene. The length of the CDR3 is 14 residues. Germline CDR1 is SGHTA and CDR2 is FQGNSA. This CDR3 reads CASTPVGNSYDYTF. Incomplete CDR3 DNA: TGTGCCAGCACCCCGGTGGGCAACTCCTACGAC.

On this clone itself: Mismatch with germline at one junction end may stem from a read error. The sequenced fragment ends 3 residues before the CDR3 boundary, so the rest is inferred from the germline J gene. This sample also contains other DNA sequences that code for the same CDR3. The rearrangement links TRBV7-6 to TRBJ1-3; 8 bases fit TRBD1. The CDR3 spans 15 residues. CDR1 and CDR2 from the germline V gene are SGHVS and FNYEAQ. The CDR3 sequence is CASRESGGPGNTIYF. CDR3 DNA, as far as it was read: TGTGCCAGCAGAGAATCAGGGGGCCCTGGAAACACG.

About this clone: Read data end 3 residues before the CDR3 end; the end is taken from the germline J gene. This chain links TRBV20-1 with TRBJ2-5, with D perhaps matching TRBD1 (6 bases). The CDR3 runs to 14 residues. V dropped 5 bases and J dropped 4 bases, with 17 bases sitting between them. CDR1 DFQATT and CDR2 SNEGSKA come from the germline V gene (reference sequence). The CDR3 reads CSALAPNRVETQYF. The CDR3 bases that were read are TGCAGTGCTTTGGCCCCTAACAGGGTAGAGACC.

A remark on this clone: From the germline J gene comes the end of the CDR3, since the read stops 3 residues before it. This rearrangement joins TRBV2 to TRBJ1-2; 9 bases are shared with TRBD1. The germline CDR1 and CDR2 sequences are SNHLY and FYNNEI. Trimming took 4 bases from V and 6 from J; bases not matched to a gene: 6. This CDR3 spans 14 amino acids. Incomplete CDR3 DNA: TGTGCCAGCAGTGGGGACAGGGTAATGGATGGC. Translation: CASSGDRVMDG. The full CDR3 sequence reads CASSGDRVMDGYTF.

As for this clone: The observed sequence ends 3 residues before the CDR3 terminus, with the missing tail filled in from the germline J gene. The V gene is TRBV19, the J gene TRBJ2-7; D remains unclear. The length of the CDR3 is 10 residues. Trimming removed 11 bases from V and 1 base from J, with 6 bases in between. CDR1 is LNHDA, CDR2 SQIVND, per germline (reference sequence). The CDR3 sequence is CASGSYEQYF. The DNA read from the CDR3 is TGTGCCTCAGGATCCTACGAG.

As concerns this clone: The read terminates 3 residues ahead of where the CDR3 ends, so the germline J gene completes it. V gene TRBV6-1 combines with J gene TRBJ1-1; D gene unclear. CDR1 is MNHNS, CDR2 SASEGT, per germline. The CDR3 has 14 residues. With 4 bases removed from V and 3 bases from J, the gap between germline ends came to 12 bases. CDR3 DNA, as far as it was read: TGTGCCAGCAGTGGTCGTAGGAGGGACACTGAA. Encoded protein: CASSGRRRDTE. The whole CDR3 protein reads CASSGRRRDTEAFF.

As to this clone: The read terminates 3 residues ahead of where the CDR3 ends, so the germline J gene completes it. The V gene is TRBV5-1, the J gene TRBJ2-1; the D gene could be TRBD1 or TRBD2 (6 bases each). The CDR3 spans 15 residues. The germline CDR1 and CDR2 sequences are SGHRS and YFSETQ. V was pared by 0 bases and J by 3 bases, with 10 bases between. CDR3 sequence: CASSLGGTLYNEQFF. Incomplete CDR3 DNA: TGCGCCAGCAGCTTGGGCGGGACACTCTACAATGAG.

As regards this clone: The read gets to within 3 residues of the CDR3 end, and the germline J gene fills in the rest. The chain is built from TRBV12-3 or TRBV12-4 and TRBJ1-6; D unclear. There are 13 residues in the CDR3. V was shortened by 4 bases and J by 10 bases, with 11 bases between the two germline ends. Incomplete CDR3 DNA: TGTGCCAGCAGTTGGAATCGGGGATCACCC. It yields the protein CASSWNRGSP. The CDR3 in its entirety is CASSWNRGSPLHF.

Details on this clone: Read data end 3 residues before the CDR3 end; the end is taken from the germline J gene. This sequence joins TRBV18 and TRBJ1-5; perhaps TRBD1 as D (6 bases). Trimming left V 3 bases short and J 6 bases short, with 18 bases between. Germline V gene lookup returns CDR1 KGHSH and CDR2 LQKENI. The CDR3 is 16 residues long. The CDR3 reads CASSPGQPAQGQPQHF. The covered CDR3 bases are TGTGCCAGCTCACCCGGACAGCCAGCTCAGGGTCAGCCC.

As concerns this clone: The read finishes 3 residues shy of the CDR3 end, and the germline J gene is used to complete it. The chain employs TRBV20-1 and TRBJ1-5; D unresolved. The CDR3 is 14 residues long. Trimming took 3 bases from V and 0 from J, leaving 9 bases between them. In germline, CDR1 is DFQATT, CDR2 SNEGSKA (reference sequence). CDR3 sequence: CSASTTDSNQPQHF. CDR3 DNA (partial): TGCAGTGCTAGTACTACCGATAGCAATCAGCCC.

As to this clone: The observed sequence ends 3 residues before the CDR3 terminus, with the missing tail filled in from the germline J gene. The gene calls are TRBV11-3 and TRBJ2-1; 11 nucleotides line up with TRBD1. Looked up from germline, CDR1 is SGHNT and CDR2 is YENEEA. V lost 3 bases, J lost 9 bases, and 7 bases stayed unmatched. The length of the CDR3 is 15 residues. Incomplete CDR3 DNA: TGTGCCAGCAGCTTTGCCGGGACAGGGGGTACTGAG. It translates to CASSFAGTGGTE. The whole CDR3 protein reads CASSFAGTGGTEQFF.

Remarks on this clone: The CDR3 goes on 3 residues after the read ends, and that part is filled in from the germline J gene. This chain connects TRBV5-3 to TRBJ2-7; weak D call: TRBD1 (8 bases). TRBV5-3 is marked as an open reading frame, function uncertain. The CDR3 runs 15 residues. V shed 4 bases and J shed 3 bases, with 17 bases lying between them. The sequenced part of the CDR3 DNA is TGTGCCAGAAGCCTACACAGGGGGGGCAACTACGAG. Translation gives CARSLHRGGNYE. The entire CDR3 is CARSLHRGGNYEQYF.

To note about this clone: The read comes to an end 3 residues before the CDR3 does, leaving the germline J gene to fill in the end. V and J are TRBV7-9 and TRBJ1-3, with D unclear. Trimming shortened V by 5 bases and J by 2 bases, and 13 bases separated the two germline ends. Germline CDR1 is SEHNR and CDR2 is FQNEAQ (reference sequence). CDR3 length: 15 residues. CDR3 sequence reads: CASSPPLQTGNTIYF. CDR3 bases read: TGTGCCAGCAGCCCCCCGTTGCAGACTGGAAACACC. Variable domain in full (rest from reference TRBV7-9 and TRBJ1-3): DTGVSQNPRHKITKRGQNVTFRCDPISEHNRLYWYRQTLGQGPEFLTYFQNEAQLEKSRLLSDRFSAERPKGSFSTLEIQRTEQGDSAMYLCASSPPLQTGNTIYFGEGSWLTVV.

In regard to this clone: The CDR3 is cut off 3 residues early in the read; its end comes from the germline J gene. This rearrangement joins TRBV30 to TRBJ1-3, with a possible D match to TRBD1 (5 bases). The V end lost 7 bases, the J end lost 4 bases, and 17 bases lay between the germline ends. CDR3 length equals 14 residues. The germline CDR1 and CDR2 sequences are GTSNPN and SVGIG (reference sequence). The CDR3 loop is CALRPQGSGNTIYF. CDR3 DNA (partial): TGTGCCTTGAGGCCCCAGGGATCCGGAAACACC.

A remark on this clone: One end of the junction varies from germline; a read error may be responsible. The read comes to an end 3 residues before the CDR3 does, leaving the germline J gene to fill in the end. This same CDR3 is encoded by further DNA sequences in the sample. V usage is TRBV6-1 and J usage is TRBJ1-2; the D gene is possibly TRBD1 (5 bases). The germline CDR1 and CDR2 sequences are MNHNS and SASEGT. The CDR3 totals 15 residues. The sequenced part of the CDR3 DNA is TGTGCCAGCAGTGAAGGAGGAACAGGAACCTATGGT. Residues: CASSEGGTGTYG. The complete CDR3 sequence is CASSEGGTGTYGYTF.

Remarks on this clone: Sequencing ends 3 residues short of the CDR3 end; the germline J gene provides the rest. The chain joins TRBV18 to TRBJ1-1; D unresolved. Germline V gene lookup returns CDR1 KGHSH and CDR2 LQKENI. The V gene lost 1 base and the J gene lost 5 bases, with 8 bases spanning the gap. This CDR3 is 13 amino acids long. The sequenced part of the CDR3 DNA is TGTGCCAGCTCACCACTATCAGAAACTGAA. Protein product: CASSPLSETE. In full, the CDR3 reads CASSPLSETEAFF.

With respect to this clone: The read falls 3 residues short of the CDR3 end, and the missing part is taken from the germline J gene. The chain joins TRBV20-1 to TRBJ2-7, with 14 bases fitting TRBD2. There are 17 residues in the CDR3. Germline V gene sequence: CDR1 DFQATT, CDR2 SNEGSKA (reference sequence). V gave up 0 bases and J gave up 3 bases; unmatched junction bases: 7. CDR3: CSARERLAGGPYYEQYF. The CDR3 bases that were read are TGCAGTGCTAGAGAAAGACTAGCGGGAGGGCCGTACTACGAG.